The rows below give T cell receptor beta chains drawn from one sample of a study of cytomegalovirus exposure and HLA in healthy donors. The table came from immunoSEQ multiplex PCR; TCRdb's copy has only in-frame clones and leaves some out. This sample has around 140,000 clones, with roughly four fifths found just once. The sample taken for sequencing was PBMCs. These receptors all stem from a woman aged 45 to 65 in good health and CMV-seropositive. Both conserved end residues are part of each CDR3. A D gene is named only where the DNA matches it firmly. Expanded clones are given a class, and other clones once, few, many or no size at all.

D	length	J	V	size	CDR3	DNA
-	12	TRBJ2-3	TRBV29-1	-	CSVEEVEGTQYF	TGCAGCGTTGAAGAAGTTGAGGGCACGCAGTATTTT
TRBD2	18	TRBJ2-1	TRBV28	-	CASSTTASGRRSYNEQFF	TGTGCCAGCAGTACAACGGCTAGCGGGAGGCGTTCCTACAATGAGCAGTTCTTC
-	15	TRBJ1-1	TRBV5-1	-	CASSVAGSMNTEAFF	TGCGCCAGCAGCGTGGCAGGGTCGATGAACACTGAAGCTTTCTTT
TRBD1	15	TRBJ1-1	TRBV13	-	CASSASGTGGTEAFF	TGTGCCAGCAGCGCGTCCGGGACAGGGGGTACTGAAGCTTTCTTT
-	16	TRBJ2-7	TRBV6-6	-	CASSYSSQEVDDEQYF	TGTGCCAGCAGTTACTCGTCCCAAGAGGTCGATGACGAGCAGTACTTC
-	11	TRBJ2-3	TRBV30	few	CAWDKTNTQYF	TGTGCCTGGGATAAGACTAATACGCAGTATTTT
TRBD2	15	TRBJ2-1	TRBV28	-	CASTTSGRDSREQFF	TGTGCCAGCACAACTAGCGGGAGAGACAGTCGGGAGCAGTTCTTC
TRBD2	16	TRBJ2-3	TRBV29-1	-	CSVERYPREGADTQYF	TGCAGCGTTGAGAGGTACCCGCGGGAGGGCGCAGATACGCAGTATTTT
-	15	TRBJ2-1	TRBV5-1	-	CASSLVSVRGNEQFF	TGCGCCAGCAGCTTGGTGTCCGTTAGGGGGAATGAGCAGTTCTTC
-	17	TRBJ2-1	TRBV27	-	CASSSFLAIPRRNEQFF	TGTGCCAGCAGTTCCTTTCTAGCTATCCCTCGACGGAATGAGCAGTTCTTC
-	12	TRBJ1-1	TRBV7-9	-	CASSPEGTEAFF	TGTGCCAGCAGCCCGGAGGGCACTGAAGCTTTCTTT
-	12	TRBJ2-3	TRBV29-1	-	CSVTDSSDTQYF	TGCAGCGTTACGGACTCTAGCGATACGCAGTATTTT
-	16	TRBJ2-1	TRBV7-8	once	CASSLLRDWVFNEQFF	TGTGCCAGCAGCCTACTAAGGGACTGGGTATTCAATGAGCAGTTCTTC
-	16	TRBJ1-1	TRBV7-2	-	CASSPRPALLNTEAFF	TGTGCCAGCAGCCCGAGGCCAGCTTTATTGAACACTGAAGCTTTCTTT
TRBD1	15	TRBJ2-7	TRBV27	once	CASSLAPQGTYEQYF	TGTGCCAGCAGTCTAGCTCCACAGGGGACCTACGAGCAGTACTTC
-	12	TRBJ2-7	TRBV27	-	CASSLEGNEQYF	TGTGCCAGCAGTTTGGAGGGGAACGAGCAGTACTTC
-	14	TRBJ2-4	TRBV7-2	-	CASSLSGVQNIQYF	TGTGCCAGCAGCTTATCCGGGGTCCAAAACATTCAGTACTTC
TRBD1	13	TRBJ1-1	TRBV18	-	CASSPDRGVMAFF	TGTGCCAGCTCACCGGACAGGGGGGTTATGGCTTTCTTT
TRBD2	18	TRBJ2-5	TRBV9	-	CASSPSWTSGGLGETQYF	TGTGCCAGCAGCCCCTCCTGGACTAGCGGGGGCCTGGGAGAGACCCAGTACTTC
TRBD2	14	TRBJ2-1	TRBV28	-	CASSYSSGYHEQFF	TGTGCCAGCAGTTACTCTAGCGGGTATCATGAGCAGTTCTTC
-	15	TRBJ2-7	TRBV27	-	CASSLEGDDSYEQYF	TGTGCCAGCAGTTTAGAGGGCGACGATAGTTACGAGCAGTACTTC
TRBD2	17	TRBJ2-5	TRBV5-1	-	CASSLAAGGMYQETQYF	TGCGCCAGCAGCTTGGCAGCGGGAGGGATGTACCAAGAGACCCAGTACTTC
TRBD1	15	TRBJ1-4	TRBV5-1	-	CASSSTGTEEEKLFF	TGCGCCAGCAGCTCCACCGGGACAGAGGAGGAAAAACTGTTTTTT
-	16	TRBJ2-3	TRBV4-2	once	CASSQDLLAPLDTQYF	TGTGCCAGCAGCCAAGATCTGCTAGCGCCCCTGGATACGCAGTATTTT
TRBD1	15	TRBJ1-2	TRBV18	-	CASSPPGQVVSGYTF	TGTGCCAGCTCACCGCCGGGACAGGTGGTGAGTGGCTACACCTTC
-	16	TRBJ2-1	TRBV23-1	-	CASSQQPVCSYNEQFF	TGCGCCAGCAGTCAACAACCGGTCTGCTCCTACAATGAGCAGTTCTTC
-	15	TRBJ1-2	TRBV7-2	-	CASSLVAFSNYGYTF	TGTGCCAGCAGCTTAGTAGCGTTTTCTAACTATGGCTACACCTTC
TRBD1	14	TRBJ1-6	TRBV6-5	once	CAIWYPGGNSPLHF	TGTGCCATATGGTACCCAGGGGGAAATTCACCCCTCCACTTT
-	15	TRBJ2-6	TRBV5-1	-	CASRPLVTGANGLTF	TGCGCCAGCAGGCCCCTAGTCACTGGGGCCAACGGCCTGACTTTC